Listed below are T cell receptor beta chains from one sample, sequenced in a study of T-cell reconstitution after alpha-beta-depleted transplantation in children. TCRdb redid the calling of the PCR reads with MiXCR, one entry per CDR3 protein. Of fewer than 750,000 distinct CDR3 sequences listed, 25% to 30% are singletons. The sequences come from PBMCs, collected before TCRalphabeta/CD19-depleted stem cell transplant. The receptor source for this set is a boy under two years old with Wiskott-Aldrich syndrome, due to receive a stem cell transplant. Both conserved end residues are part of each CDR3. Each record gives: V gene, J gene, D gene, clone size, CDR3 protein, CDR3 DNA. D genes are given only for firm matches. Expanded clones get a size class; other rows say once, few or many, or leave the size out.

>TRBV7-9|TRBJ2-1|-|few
CASFLPGSADVQFF
TGTGCCAGCTTCCTCCCTGGTAGCGCAGATGTGCAGTTCTTC
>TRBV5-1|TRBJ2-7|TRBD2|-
CASSWGLAETSYEQYF
TGCGCCAGCAGCTGGGGACTAGCGGAAACCTCCTACGAGCAGTACTTC
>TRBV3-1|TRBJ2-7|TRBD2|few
CASSQAVTSVYEQYF
TGTGCCAGCAGCCAAGCGGTGACTAGCGTCTACGAGCAGTACTTC
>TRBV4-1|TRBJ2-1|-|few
CASSQDTRGFSYNEQFF
TGCGCCAGCAGCCAGGACACACGAGGCTTCTCCTACAATGAGCAGTTCTTC
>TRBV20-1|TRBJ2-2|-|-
CSASKLRGTGELFF
TGCAGTGCTAGTAAGCTACGAGGCACCGGGGAGCTGTTTTTT
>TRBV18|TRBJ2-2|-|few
CASSPRTGGDTGELFF
TGTGCCAGCTCACCACGCACAGGAGGGGACACCGGGGAGCTGTTTTTT
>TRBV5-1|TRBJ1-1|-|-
CASSLQDNTEAFF
TGCGCCAGCAGCTTACAGGATAACACTGAAGCTTTCTTT
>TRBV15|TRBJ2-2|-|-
CATMGSGNTGELFF
TGTGCCACCATGGGTAGCGGAAACACCGGGGAGCTGTTTTTT
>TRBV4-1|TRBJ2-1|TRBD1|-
CASSLGQGSIGEQFF
TGCGCCAGCAGCCTGGGACAGGGGAGTATCGGTGAGCAGTTCTTC
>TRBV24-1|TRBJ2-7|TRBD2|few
CATSEASGTYEQYF
TGTGCCACCAGTGAGGCTAGCGGGACCTACGAGCAGTACTTC
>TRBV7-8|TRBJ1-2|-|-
CASSLLDTEYGYTF
TGTGCCAGCAGCTTATTGGACACTGAGTATGGCTACACCTTC
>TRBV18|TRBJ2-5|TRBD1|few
CASSPNVGTEETQYF
TGTGCCAGCTCACCAAACGTGGGGACAGAAGAGACCCAGTACTTC
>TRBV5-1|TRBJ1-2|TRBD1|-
CASSPGQTSNYGYTF
TGCGCCAGCAGTCCGGGACAGACATCTAACTATGGCTACACCTTC
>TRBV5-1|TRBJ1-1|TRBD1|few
CASSGSQGAPGVNTEAFF
TGCGCCAGCAGCGGCTCCCAGGGGGCCCCCGGGGTGAACACTGAAGCTTTCTTT
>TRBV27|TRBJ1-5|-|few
CASSQIAGAGSNQPQHF
TGTGCCAGCAGTCAAATCGCAGGGGCGGGGAGCAATCAGCCCCAGCATTTT
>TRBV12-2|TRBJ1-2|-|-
CASRLKGDGYTF
TGTGCAAGTCGCTTAAAGGGGGATGGCTACACCTTC
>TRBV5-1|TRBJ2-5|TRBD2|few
CASSPLAGDLTETQYF
TGCGCCAGCAGCCCTCTCGCGGGAGATCTGACAGAGACCCAGTACTTC
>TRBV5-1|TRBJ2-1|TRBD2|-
CASSLGPTSAYYNEQFF
TGCGCCAGCAGCTTAGGACCGACTAGCGCATATTACAATGAGCAGTTCTTC
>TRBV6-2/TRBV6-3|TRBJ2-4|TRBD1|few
CASSYEGAGPPDF
TGTGCCAGCAGTTACGAGGGGGCCGGGCCCCCGGACTTC
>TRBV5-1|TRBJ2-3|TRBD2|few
CASRGLAGLADTQYF
TGCGCCAGCAGGGGACTAGCGGGCCTCGCAGATACGCAGTATTTT
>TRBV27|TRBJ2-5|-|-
CASSSWTEETQYF
TGTGCCAGCAGCTCTTGGACAGAAGAGACCCAGTACTTC
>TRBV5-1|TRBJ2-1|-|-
CASSLVYRHSKVNEQFF
TGCGCCAGCAGCTTGGTCTACCGGCACAGTAAAGTCAATGAGCAGTTCTTC
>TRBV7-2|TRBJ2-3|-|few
CASGDFGTDTQYF
TGTGCCAGCGGAGACTTCGGCACAGATACGCAGTATTTT
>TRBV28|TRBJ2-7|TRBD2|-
CASKGRETAYEQYF
TGTGCCAGCAAAGGGCGGGAGACGGCCTACGAGCAGTACTTC
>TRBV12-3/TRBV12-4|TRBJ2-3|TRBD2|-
CASSPNLAGSADTQYF
TGTGCCAGCAGCCCCAATTTAGCGGGAAGTGCAGATACGCAGTATTTT
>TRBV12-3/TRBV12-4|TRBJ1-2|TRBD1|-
CASSSGTTRGYGYTF
TGTGCCAGCAGTTCAGGGACTACCAGGGGGTATGGCTACACCTTC
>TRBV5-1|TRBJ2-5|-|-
CASSSGLSLETQYF
TGCGCCAGCAGCTCAGGGTTATCGCTAGAGACCCAGTACTTC
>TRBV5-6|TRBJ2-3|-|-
CASSPTGSDTQYF
TGTGCCAGCAGCCCCACCGGGAGCGATACGCAGTATTTT
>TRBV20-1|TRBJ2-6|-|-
CSAKSSGANVLTF
TGCAGTGCTAAAAGCTCTGGGGCCAACGTCCTGACTTTC
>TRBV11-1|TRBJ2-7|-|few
CASSLGAAGSESRVYEQYF
TGTGCCAGCAGCTTAGGTGCGGCGGGGTCGGAGTCGCGCGTTTACGAGCAGTACTTC
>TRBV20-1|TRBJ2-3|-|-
CSASGQVESGDTQYF
TGCAGTGCTAGCGGCCAGGTGGAATCAGGAGATACGCAGTATTTT
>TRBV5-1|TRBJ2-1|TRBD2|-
CASSGSFTSVGQFF
TGCGCCAGCAGCGGCTCATTTACTAGCGTAGGTCAGTTCTTC
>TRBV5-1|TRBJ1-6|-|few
CASRLRVADNSPLHF
TGCGCCAGCAGACTCAGGGTCGCGGATAATTCACCCCTCCACTTT
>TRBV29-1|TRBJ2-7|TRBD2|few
CSVEGLAGGYEQYF
TGCAGCGTTGAGGGACTAGCGGGAGGCTACGAGCAGTACTTC
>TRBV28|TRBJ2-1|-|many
CASTEYNEQFF
TGTGCCAGCACCGAGTACAATGAGCAGTTCTTC
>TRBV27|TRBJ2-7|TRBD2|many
CASSSRLAGASYEQYF
TGTGCCAGCAGTTCGAGACTAGCGGGAGCCTCCTACGAGCAGTACTTC
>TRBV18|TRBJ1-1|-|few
CASSPRGREAFF
TGTGCCAGCTCACCACGGGGGCGGGAAGCTTTCTTT
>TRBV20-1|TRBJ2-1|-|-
CSARRGGWDNEQFF
TGCAGTGCTAGAAGGGGGGGTTGGGACAATGAGCAGTTCTTC
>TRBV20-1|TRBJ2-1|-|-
CSAGAGYNEQFF
TGCAGTGCCGGGGCCGGGTATAATGAGCAGTTCTTC
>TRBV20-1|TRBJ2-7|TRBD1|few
CSAREFGTGNYEQYF
TGCAGTGCTAGAGAATTTGGGACAGGGAATTACGAGCAGTACTTC
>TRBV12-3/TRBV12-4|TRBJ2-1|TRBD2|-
CASSLPASGGNEQFF
TGTGCCAGCAGTTTACCGGCTAGCGGGGGGAATGAGCAGTTCTTC
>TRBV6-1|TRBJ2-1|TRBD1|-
CASIRRLRDSYNEQFF
TGTGCCAGCATTCGACGCCTCCGGGACAGCTACAATGAGCAGTTCTTC
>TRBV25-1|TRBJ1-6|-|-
CASSEFGGPNSPLHF
TGTGCCAGCAGTGAATTCGGAGGGCCCAATTCACCCCTCCACTTT
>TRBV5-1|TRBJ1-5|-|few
CASSLDASQPQHF
TGCGCCAGCAGCTTGGACGCCTCTCAGCCCCAGCATTTT
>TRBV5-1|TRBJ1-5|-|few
CASSPPAHQPQHF
TGCGCCAGCAGCCCTCCGGCACATCAGCCCCAGCATTTT
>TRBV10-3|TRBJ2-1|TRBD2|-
CAISWTSEGNEQFF
TGTGCCATCAGTTGGACTAGTGAGGGCAATGAGCAGTTCTTC
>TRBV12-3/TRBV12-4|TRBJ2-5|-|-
CASCRALLQETQYF
TGTGCCAGCTGCCGGGCCCTTCTCCAAGAGACCCAGTACTTC
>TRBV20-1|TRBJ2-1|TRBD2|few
CSAREGLARIYNEQFF
TGCAGTGCTAGAGAGGGACTAGCGAGGATTTACAATGAGCAGTTCTTC
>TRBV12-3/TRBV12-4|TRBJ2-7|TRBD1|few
CASSYIRTGGPYEQYF
TGTGCCAGCAGTTATATTCGGACAGGGGGACCCTACGAGCAGTACTTC
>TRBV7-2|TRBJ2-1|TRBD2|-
CASSWKPSGSNEQFF
TGTGCCAGCAGCTGGAAACCTAGCGGGAGTAATGAGCAGTTCTTC
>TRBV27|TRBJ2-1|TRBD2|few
CASSLWGTSGGNEQFF
TGTGCCAGCAGTTTATGGGGGACTAGCGGGGGAAATGAGCAGTTCTTC
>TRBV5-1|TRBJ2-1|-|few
CASSLLSVSNEQFF
TGCGCCAGCAGCTTGTTGTCCGTTAGTAATGAGCAGTTCTTC
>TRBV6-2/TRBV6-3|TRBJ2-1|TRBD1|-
CASSLRRTGDNEQFF
TGTGCCAGCAGTTTAAGGAGGACAGGGGACAATGAGCAGTTCTTC
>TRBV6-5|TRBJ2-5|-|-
CASSSSLWRAARETQYF
TGTGCCAGCAGTTCGTCGTTATGGCGGGCGGCTCGCGAGACCCAGTACTTC
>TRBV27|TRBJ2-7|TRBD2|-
CASSFDYSGRTDEQYF
TGTGCCAGCAGTTTCGACTATAGCGGGAGGACGGACGAGCAGTACTTC
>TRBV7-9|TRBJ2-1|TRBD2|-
CASSRIAGDHNEQFF
TGTGCCAGCAGCAGAATCGCGGGAGACCACAATGAGCAGTTCTTC
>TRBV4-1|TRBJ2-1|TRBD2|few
CASSQEGGRDRLLGQFF
TGCGCCAGCAGCCAAGAGGGAGGGCGGGACCGTCTGTTGGGGCAGTTCTTC
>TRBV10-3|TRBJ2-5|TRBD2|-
CAISEQLGGGKETQYF
TGTGCCATCAGTGAACAACTAGGCGGGGGTAAAGAGACCCAGTACTTC